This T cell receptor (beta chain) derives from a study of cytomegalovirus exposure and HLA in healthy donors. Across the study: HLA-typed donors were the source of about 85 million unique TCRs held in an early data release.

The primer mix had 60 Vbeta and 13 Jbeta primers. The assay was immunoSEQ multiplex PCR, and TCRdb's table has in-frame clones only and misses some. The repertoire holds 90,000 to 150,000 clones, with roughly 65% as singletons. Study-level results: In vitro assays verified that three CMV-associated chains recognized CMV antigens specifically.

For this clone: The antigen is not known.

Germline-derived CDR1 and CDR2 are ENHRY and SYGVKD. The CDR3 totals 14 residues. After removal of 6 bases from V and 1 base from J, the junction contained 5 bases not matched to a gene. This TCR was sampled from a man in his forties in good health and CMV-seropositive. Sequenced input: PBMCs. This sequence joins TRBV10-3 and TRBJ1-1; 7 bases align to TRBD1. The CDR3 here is CAISFTGANTEAFF. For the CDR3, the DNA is TGTGCCATCAGCTTTACAGGGGCGAACACTGAAGCTTTCTTT.